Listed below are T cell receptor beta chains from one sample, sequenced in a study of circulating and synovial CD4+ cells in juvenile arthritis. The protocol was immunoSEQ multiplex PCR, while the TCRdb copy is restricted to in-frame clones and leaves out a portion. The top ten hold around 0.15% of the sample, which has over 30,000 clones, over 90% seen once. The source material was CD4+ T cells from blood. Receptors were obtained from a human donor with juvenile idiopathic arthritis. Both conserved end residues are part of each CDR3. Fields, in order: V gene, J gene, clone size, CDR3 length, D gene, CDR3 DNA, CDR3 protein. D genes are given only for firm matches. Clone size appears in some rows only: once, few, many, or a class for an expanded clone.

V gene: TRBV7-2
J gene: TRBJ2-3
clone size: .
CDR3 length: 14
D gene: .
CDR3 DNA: TGTGCCAGCAGCTTAGATCCCGGCACAGATACGCAGTATTTT
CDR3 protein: CASSLDPGTDTQYF

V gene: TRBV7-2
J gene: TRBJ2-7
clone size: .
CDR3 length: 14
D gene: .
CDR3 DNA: TGTGCCAGCAGCTTATGGCAGGGTGGGTACGAGCAGTACTTC
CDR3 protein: CASSLWQGGYEQYF

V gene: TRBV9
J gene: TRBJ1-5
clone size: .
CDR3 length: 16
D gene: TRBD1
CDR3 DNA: TGTGCCAGCAGCGCCCCGGGACAGGGGGCGCAACAGCCCCAGCATTTT
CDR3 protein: CASSAPGQGAQQPQHF

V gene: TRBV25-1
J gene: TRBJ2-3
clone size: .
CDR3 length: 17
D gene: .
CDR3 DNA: TGTGCCAGCAGTGAATTGGGGACATCTCCTAGCACAGATACGCAGTATTTT
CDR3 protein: CASSELGTSPSTDTQYF

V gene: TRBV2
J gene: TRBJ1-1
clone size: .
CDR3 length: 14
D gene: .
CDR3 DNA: TGTGCCAGCAACCAACAGGGTAGGAACACTGAAGCTTTCTTT
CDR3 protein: CASNQQGRNTEAFF

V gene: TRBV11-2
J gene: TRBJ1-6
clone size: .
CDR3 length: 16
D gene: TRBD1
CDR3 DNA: TGTGCCAGCAGCCATACTATTACAGGGGCGGATTCACCCCTCCACTTT
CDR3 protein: CASSHTITGADSPLHF

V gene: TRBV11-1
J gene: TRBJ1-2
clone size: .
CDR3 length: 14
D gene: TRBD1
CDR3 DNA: TGTGCCAGCAGCCCGGACAGGACGCGATATGGCTACACCTTC
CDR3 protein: CASSPDRTRYGYTF

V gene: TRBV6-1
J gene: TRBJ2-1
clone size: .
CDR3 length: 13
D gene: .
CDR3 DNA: TGTGCCAGCGGGGGCGGGGGTCTTGGTGAGCAGTTCTTC
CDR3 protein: CASGGGGLGEQFF

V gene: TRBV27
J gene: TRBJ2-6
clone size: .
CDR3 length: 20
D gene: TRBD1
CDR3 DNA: TGTGCCAGCAGACCAGGGGGCCCGTGGTTCCCAGCACCTGGGGCCAACGTCCTGACTTTC
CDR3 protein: CASRPGGPWFPAPGANVLTF

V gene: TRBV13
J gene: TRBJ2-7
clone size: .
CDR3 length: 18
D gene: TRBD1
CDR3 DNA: TGTGCCAGCAGAATTAAAACCGGGACAGGAAGGTTACGGTCCGAGCAGTACTTC
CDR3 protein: CASRIKTGTGRLRSEQYF

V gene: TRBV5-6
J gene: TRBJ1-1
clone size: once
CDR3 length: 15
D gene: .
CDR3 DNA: TGTGCCAGCAGCTTGGCAGGTGGACAGTTCACTGAAGCTTTCTTT
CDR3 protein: CASSLAGGQFTEAFF

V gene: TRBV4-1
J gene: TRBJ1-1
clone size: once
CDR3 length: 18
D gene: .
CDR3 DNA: TGCGCCAGCAGCCAAGATCCAGGGGCCTCGTTCATGAACACTGAAGCTTTCTTT
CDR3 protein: CASSQDPGASFMNTEAFF

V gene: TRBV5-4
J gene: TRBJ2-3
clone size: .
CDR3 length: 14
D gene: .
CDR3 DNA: TGTGCCAGCAGCCGGACTGTTACGACAGATACGCAGTATTTT
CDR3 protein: CASSRTVTTDTQYF

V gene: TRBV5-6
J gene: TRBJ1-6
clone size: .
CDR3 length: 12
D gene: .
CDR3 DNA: TGTGCCAGCAACTTGCTAAATTCCCCCCTCCACTTT
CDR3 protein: CASNLLNSPLHF

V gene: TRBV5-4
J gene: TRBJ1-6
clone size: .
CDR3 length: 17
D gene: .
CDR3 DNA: TGTGCCAGCAGCTTGTTCTCGGGGTTCGGGGGAAGTTCACCCCTCCACTTT
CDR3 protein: CASSLFSGFGGSSPLHF

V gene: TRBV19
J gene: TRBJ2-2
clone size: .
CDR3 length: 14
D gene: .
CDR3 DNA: TGTGCCAGTACCTCAGGGTTGGACACCGGGGAGCTGTTTTTT
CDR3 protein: CASTSGLDTGELFF

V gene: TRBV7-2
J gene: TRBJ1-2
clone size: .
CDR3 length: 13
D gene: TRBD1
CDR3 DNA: TGTGCCAGCAGCCCCCGGACAGGGAGTCATCACACCTTC
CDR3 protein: CASSPRTGSHHTF

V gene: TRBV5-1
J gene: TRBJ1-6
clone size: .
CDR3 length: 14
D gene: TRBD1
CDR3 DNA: TGCGCCAGCAGCGAGGGGACAGGGTCGGTGGCCCTCCACTTT
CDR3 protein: CASSEGTGSVALHF

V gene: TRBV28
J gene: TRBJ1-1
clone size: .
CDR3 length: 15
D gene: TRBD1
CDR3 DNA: TGTGCCAGCAGGCAGACAGGGTCGGCGAACACTGAAGCTTTCTTT
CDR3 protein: CASRQTGSANTEAFF

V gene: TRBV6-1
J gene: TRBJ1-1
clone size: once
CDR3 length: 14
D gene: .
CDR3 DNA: TGTGCCAGCTCCACAAATCAGGGCGTCACTGAAGCTTTCTTT
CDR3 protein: CASSTNQGVTEAFF

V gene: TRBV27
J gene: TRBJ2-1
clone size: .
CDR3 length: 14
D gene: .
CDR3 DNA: TGTGCCAGCAGTTTCACAGGAATGGTCAGTGAGCAGTTCTTC
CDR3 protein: CASSFTGMVSEQFF

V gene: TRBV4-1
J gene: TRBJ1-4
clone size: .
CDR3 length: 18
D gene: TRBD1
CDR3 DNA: TGCGCCAGCAGCCAAGAAGGGGGACAGAGGGGCTTTTTGGAAAAACTGTTTTTT
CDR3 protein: CASSQEGGQRGFLEKLFF

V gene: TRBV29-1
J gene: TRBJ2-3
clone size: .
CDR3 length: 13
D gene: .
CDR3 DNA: TGCAGCGTTGAATCACAGGATCTAGATACGCAGTATTTT
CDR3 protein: CSVESQDLDTQYF

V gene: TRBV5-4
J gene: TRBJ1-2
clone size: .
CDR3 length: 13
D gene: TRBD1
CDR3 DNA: TGTGCCAGCAGCTTCCCGGGACAGGGGGTTTACACCTTC
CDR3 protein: CASSFPGQGVYTF

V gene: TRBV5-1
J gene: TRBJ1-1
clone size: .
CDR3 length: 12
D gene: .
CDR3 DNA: TGCGCCAGCAGATCAGCGGACACTGAAGCTTTCTTT
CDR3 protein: CASRSADTEAFF

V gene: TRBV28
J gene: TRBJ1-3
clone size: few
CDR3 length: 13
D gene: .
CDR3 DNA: TGTGCCAGCAGTTTGGAGGCTGGAAACACCATATATTTT
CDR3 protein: CASSLEAGNTIYF

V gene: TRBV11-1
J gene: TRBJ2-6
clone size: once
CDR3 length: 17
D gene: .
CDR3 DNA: TGTGCCAGCAGCTTTACTGGGGCCTTCACTGGGGCCAACGTCCTGACTTTC
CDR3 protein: CASSFTGAFTGANVLTF

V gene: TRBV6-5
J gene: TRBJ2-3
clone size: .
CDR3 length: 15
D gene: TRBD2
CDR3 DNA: TGTGCCAGCAGAACCATAGCGGGGGGCACAGATACGCAGTATTTT
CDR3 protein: CASRTIAGGTDTQYF

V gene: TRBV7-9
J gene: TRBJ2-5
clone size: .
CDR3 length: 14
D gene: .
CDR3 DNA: TGTGCCAGCAGCTTAGTCGGGGGTCAAGAGACCCAGTACTTC
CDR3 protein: CASSLVGGQETQYF

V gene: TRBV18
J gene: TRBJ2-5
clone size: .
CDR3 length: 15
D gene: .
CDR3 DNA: TGTGCCAGCTCACCCCAGGGGGGTGTGGGAGAGACCCAGTACTTC
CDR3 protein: CASSPQGGVGETQYF

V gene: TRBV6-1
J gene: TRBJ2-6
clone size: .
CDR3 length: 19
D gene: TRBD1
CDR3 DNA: TGTGCCAGCAGTGAGCTACCGGGACAGGGGGCTTCTGGGGCCAACGTCCTGACTTTC
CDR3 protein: CASSELPGQGASGANVLTF

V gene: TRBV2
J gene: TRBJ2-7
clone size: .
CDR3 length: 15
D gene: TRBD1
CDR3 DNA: TGTGCCAGCCAACTAATGACAGGGGGCAATTACGAGCAGTACTTC
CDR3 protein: CASQLMTGGNYEQYF

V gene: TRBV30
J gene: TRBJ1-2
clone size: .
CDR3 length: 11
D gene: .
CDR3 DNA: TGTGCCGGAGACCAGGGCTATGGCTACACCTTC
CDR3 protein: CAGDQGYGYTF

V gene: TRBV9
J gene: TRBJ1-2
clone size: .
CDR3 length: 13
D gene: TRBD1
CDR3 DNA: TGTGCCAGCAGCGGACAGGGGTACTATGGCTACACCTTC
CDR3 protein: CASSGQGYYGYTF

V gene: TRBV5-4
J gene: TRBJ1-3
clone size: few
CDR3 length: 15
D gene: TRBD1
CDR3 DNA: TGTGCCAGCAGCTTGAGGGACAGCTCTGGAAACACCATATATTTT
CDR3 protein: CASSLRDSSGNTIYF

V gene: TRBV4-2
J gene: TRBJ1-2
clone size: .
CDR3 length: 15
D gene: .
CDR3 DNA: TGTGCCAGCAGCCAAGATGGCAGGGGCTATGGGGGCTACACCTTC
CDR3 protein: CASSQDGRGYGGYTF

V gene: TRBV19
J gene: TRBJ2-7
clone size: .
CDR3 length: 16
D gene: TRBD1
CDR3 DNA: TGTGCCAGTAGTCACCTTACGGGACAGGGCGGTTCCGAGCAGTACTTC
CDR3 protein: CASSHLTGQGGSEQYF

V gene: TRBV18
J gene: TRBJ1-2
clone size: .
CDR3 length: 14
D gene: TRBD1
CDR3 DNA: TGTGCCAGCTCGACCGGGACAGGTTCTTATGGCTACACCTTC
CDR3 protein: CASSTGTGSYGYTF

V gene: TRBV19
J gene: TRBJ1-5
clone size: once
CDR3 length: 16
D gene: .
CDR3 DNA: TGTGCCAGTAAGCTCCTTGGTGCAGGGTGGGATCAGCCCCAGCATTTT
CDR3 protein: CASKLLGAGWDQPQHF

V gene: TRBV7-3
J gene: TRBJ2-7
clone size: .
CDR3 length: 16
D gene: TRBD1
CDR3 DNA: TGTGCCAGCAGCTTACCCTCCGGGACAGGGAATCACGAGCAGTACTTC
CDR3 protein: CASSLPSGTGNHEQYF